The sequence of this TCR beta chain was determined in a study of blood T cell repertoires in COVID-19. Profiled with immunoSEQ multiplex PCR; TCRdb holds only in-frame clones, not every one. The sample holds about 210,000 clones; more than 70% are singletons and the top ten take around 8%. Between the trimmed V and J ends, which lost 0 bases and 6 bases, there was a span of 9 bases. The V gene's germline CDR1 is MNHNY and CDR2 SVGAGI (reference sequence). The length of the CDR3 is 15 residues. The chain couples TRBV6-6 to TRBJ1-6; D possibly corresponds to TRBD1 (5 bases). This TCR came from a woman in her late teens or twenties who had recovered from COVID-19. Sequenced sample: PBMCs or T cells enriched from blood (not recorded which). CDR3 residues: CASSYSGGINSPLHF. The CDR3 bases are TGTGCCAGCAGTTACTCGGGGGGAATTAATTCACCCCTCCACTTT.